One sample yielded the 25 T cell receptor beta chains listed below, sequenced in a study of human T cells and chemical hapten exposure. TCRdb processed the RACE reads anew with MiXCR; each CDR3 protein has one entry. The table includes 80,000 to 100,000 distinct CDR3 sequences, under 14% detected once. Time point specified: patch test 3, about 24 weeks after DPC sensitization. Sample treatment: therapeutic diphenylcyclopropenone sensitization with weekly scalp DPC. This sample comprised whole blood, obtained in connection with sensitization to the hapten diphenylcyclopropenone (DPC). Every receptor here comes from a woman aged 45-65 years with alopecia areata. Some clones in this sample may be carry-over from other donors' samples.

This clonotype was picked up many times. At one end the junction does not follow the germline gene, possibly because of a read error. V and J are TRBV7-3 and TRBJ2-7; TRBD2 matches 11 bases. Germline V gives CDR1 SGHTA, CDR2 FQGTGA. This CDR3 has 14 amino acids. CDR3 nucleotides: TGTGCCAGCAGGTTAAGCCTAGCGGGAGGCGAGCAGTACTTC. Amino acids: CASRLSLAGGEQYF.

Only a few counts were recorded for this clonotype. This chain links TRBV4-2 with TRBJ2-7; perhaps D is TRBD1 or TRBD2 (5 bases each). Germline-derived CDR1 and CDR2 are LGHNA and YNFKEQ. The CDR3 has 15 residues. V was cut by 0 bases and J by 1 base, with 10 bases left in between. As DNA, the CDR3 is TGTGCCAGCAGCCAAGATAGGGACCCTTCCTACGAGCAGTACTTC. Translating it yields CASSQDRDPSYEQYF.

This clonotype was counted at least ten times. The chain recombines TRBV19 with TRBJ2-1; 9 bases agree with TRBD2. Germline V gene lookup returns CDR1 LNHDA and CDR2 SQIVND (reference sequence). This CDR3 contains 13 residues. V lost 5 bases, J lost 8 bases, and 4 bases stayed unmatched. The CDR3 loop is CASSFRLADEQFF. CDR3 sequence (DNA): TGTGCCAGTAGTTTTAGACTAGCGGATGAGCAGTTCTTC.

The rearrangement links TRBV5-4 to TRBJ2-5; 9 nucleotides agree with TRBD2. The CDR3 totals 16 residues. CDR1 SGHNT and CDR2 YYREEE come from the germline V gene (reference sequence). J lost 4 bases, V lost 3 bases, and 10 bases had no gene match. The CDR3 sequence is CASSSWDSGRGETQYF. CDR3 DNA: TGTGCCAGCAGCTCTTGGGATAGCGGGAGAGGAGAGACCCAGTACTTC.

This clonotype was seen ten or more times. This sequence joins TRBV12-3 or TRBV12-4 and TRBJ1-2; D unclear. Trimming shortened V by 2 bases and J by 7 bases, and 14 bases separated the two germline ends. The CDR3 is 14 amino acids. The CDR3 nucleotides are TGTGCCAGCAGTTTATTCGCGGTGCGGGGTGGCTACACCTTC. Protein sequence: CASSLFAVRGGYTF.

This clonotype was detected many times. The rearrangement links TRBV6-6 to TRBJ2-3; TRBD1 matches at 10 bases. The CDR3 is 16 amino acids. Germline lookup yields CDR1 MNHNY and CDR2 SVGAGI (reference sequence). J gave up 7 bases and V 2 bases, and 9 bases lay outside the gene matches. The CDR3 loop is CASSYPGQGVVNTQYF. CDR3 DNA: TGTGCCAGCAGTTACCCAGGACAGGGGGTCGTGAATACGCAGTATTTT.

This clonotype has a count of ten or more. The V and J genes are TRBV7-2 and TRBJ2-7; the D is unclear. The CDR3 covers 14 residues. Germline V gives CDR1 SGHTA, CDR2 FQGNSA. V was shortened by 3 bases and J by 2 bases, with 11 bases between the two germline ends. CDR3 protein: CASSFAGGAYEQYF. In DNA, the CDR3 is TGTGCCAGCAGCTTCGCCGGTGGGGCCTACGAGCAGTACTTC.

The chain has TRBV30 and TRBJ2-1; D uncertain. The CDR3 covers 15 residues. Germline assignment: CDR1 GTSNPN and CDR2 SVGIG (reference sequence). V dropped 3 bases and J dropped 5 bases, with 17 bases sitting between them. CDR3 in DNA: TGTGCCTGGAGCGCGTTTGCCCAGCCCCACAATGAGCAGTTCTTC. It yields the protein CAWSAFAQPHNEQFF.

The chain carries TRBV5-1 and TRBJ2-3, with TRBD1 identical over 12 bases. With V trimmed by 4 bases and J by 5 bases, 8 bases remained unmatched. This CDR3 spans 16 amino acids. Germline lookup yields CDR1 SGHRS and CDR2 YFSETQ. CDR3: CASSAGTGGVGDTQYF. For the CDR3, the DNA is TGCGCCAGCAGCGCCGGGACAGGGGGCGTGGGAGATACGCAGTATTTT.

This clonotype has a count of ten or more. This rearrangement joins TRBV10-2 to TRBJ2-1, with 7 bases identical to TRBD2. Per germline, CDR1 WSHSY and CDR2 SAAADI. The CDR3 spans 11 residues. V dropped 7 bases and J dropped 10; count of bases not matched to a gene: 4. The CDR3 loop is CASKDSGEQFF. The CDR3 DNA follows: TGCGCCAGCAAGGATAGCGGGGAGCAGTTCTTC.

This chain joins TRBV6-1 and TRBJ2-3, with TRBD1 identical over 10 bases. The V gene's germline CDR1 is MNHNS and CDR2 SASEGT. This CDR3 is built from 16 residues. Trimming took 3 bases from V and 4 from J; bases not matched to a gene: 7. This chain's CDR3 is CASSDDPGTGADTQYF. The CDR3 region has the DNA TGTGCCAGCAGTGACGATCCCGGGACAGGGGCAGATACGCAGTATTTT.

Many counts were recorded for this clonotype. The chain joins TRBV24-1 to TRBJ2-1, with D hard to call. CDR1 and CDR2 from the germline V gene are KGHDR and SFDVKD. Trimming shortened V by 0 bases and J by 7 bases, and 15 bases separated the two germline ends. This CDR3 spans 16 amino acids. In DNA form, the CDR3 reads TGTGCCACCAGTGATTTGGCGGCGGCGGCGCGGAATGAGCAGTTCTTC. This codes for CATSDLAAAARNEQFF.

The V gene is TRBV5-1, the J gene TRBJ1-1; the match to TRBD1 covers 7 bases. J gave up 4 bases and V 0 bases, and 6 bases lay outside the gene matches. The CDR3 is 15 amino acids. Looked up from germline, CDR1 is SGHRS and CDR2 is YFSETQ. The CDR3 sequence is CASSLGDREGTEAFF. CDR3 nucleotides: TGCGCCAGCAGCTTGGGGGACAGAGAGGGCACTGAAGCTTTCTTT.

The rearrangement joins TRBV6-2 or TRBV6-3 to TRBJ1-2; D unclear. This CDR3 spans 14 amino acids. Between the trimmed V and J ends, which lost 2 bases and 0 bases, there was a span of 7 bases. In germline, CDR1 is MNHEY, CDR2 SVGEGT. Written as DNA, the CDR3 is TGTGCCAGCAGTTACGACGGAGCTAACTATGGCTACACCTTC. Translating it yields CASSYDGANYGYTF.

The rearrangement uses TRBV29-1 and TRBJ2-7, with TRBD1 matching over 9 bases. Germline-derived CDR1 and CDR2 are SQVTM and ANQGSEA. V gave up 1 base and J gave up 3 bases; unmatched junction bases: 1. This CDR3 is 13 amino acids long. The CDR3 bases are TGCAGCGTTGAAGGGACAGGGGTCTACGAGCAGTACTTC. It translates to CSVEGTGVYEQYF.

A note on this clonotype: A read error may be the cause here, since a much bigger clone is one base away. CDR3 DNA: TGTGCCAGCAGTTTAGTGGACAGGGACGCCGGGGAGCTGTCTTTT. It yields the protein CASSLVDRDAGELSF. V and J are TRBV28 and TRBJ2-2; TRBD1 agrees at 8 bases. Germline CDR1 and CDR2: MDHEN and SYDVKM. CDR3 length: 15 amino acids.

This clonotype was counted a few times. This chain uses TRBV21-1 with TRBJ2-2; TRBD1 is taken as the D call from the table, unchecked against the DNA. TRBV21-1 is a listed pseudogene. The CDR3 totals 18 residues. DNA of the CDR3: TGTGCCAGCAGCAAAGCGCGGGCAGGGGGGGCGAACACCGGGGAGCTGTTTTTT. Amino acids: CASSKARAGGANTGELFF.

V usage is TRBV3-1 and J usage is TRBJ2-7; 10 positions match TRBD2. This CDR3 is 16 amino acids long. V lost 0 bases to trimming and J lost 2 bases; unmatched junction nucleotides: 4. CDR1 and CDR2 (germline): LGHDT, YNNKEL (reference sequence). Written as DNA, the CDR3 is TGTGCCAGCAGCCAAGATACTAGCGGGATCGCCTACGAGCAGTACTTC. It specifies CASSQDTSGIAYEQYF.

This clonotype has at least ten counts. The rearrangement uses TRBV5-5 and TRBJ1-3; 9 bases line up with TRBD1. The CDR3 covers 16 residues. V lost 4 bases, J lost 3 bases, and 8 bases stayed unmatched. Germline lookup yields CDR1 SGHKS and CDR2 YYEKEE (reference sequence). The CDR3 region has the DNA TGTGCCAGCAGCCGTTTACAGGGGGCTAATGGAAACACCATATATTTT. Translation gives CASSRLQGANGNTIYF.

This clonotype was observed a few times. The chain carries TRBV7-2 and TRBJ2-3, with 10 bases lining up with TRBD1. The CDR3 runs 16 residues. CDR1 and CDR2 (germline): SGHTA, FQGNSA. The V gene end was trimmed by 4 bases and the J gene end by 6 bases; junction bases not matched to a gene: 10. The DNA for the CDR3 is TGTGCCAGCAGCTCACAGGGACAGGGGAAGGTGGATACGCAGTATTTT. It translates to CASSSQGQGKVDTQYF.

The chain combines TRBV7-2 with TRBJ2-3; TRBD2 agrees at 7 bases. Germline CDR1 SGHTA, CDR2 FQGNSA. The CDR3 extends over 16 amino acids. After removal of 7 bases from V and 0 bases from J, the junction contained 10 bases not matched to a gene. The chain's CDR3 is CASIPAGRASTDTQYF. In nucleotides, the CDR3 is TGTGCCAGCATCCCAGCGGGGCGGGCTAGCACAGATACGCAGTATTTT.

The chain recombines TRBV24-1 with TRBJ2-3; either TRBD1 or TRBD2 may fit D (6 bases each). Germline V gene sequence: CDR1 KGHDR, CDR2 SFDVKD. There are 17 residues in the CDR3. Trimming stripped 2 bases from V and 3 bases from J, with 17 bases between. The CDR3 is CATSDWAGGGITDTQYF. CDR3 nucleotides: TGTGCCACCAGTGATTGGGCCGGAGGGGGGATTACAGATACGCAGTATTTT.

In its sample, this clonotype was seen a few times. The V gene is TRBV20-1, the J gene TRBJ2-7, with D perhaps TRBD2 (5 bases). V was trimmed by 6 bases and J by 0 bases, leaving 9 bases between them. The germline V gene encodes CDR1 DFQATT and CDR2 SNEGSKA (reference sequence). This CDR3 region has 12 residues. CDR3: CSAGGDSYEQYF. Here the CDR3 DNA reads TGCAGTGCCGGAGGTGACTCCTACGAGCAGTACTTC.

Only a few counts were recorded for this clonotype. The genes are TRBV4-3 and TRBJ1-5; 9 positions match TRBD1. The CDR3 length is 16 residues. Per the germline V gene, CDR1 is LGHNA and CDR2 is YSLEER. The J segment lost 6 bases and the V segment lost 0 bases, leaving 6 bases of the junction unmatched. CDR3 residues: CASSQDLGQGTQPQHF. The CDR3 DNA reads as TGCGCCAGCAGCCAAGATCTAGGACAGGGGACTCAGCCCCAGCATTTT.

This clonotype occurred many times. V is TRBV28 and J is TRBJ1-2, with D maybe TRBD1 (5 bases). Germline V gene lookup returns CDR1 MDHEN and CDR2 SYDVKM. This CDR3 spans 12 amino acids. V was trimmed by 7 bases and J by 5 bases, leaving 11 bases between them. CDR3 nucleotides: TGTGCCAGCAACCCAGGGCGATATGGCTACACCTTC. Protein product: CASNPGRYGYTF.